This TCR beta chain came from a study of CD8+ T cells in alopecia areata. Following extraction, RNA underwent reverse transcription to cDNA, which served as the sequencing template. The protocol was immunoSEQ multiplex PCR, while the TCRdb copy is restricted to in-frame clones and leaves out a portion. The data show 130,000 or so clones, with about 46% seen just once and 10% held by the top ten. Germline V gene lookup returns CDR1 GTSNPN and CDR2 SVGIG (reference sequence). V gave up 1 base and J gave up 5 bases, with 11 bases separating them. The CDR3 is 13 residues long. Alopecia areata patients gave lesional scalp punch biopsies and peripheral blood samples.

This sequence joins TRBV30 and TRBJ1-1, with D possibly being TRBD1 (5 bases). The source of this sequence is a human donor with alopecia areata. Material: NKG2D-low CD8+ T cells sorted from blood. CDR3 DNA: TGTGCCTGGAGTGAGACAGTTTCGACTGAAGCTTTCTTT. It specifies CAWSETVSTEAFF.